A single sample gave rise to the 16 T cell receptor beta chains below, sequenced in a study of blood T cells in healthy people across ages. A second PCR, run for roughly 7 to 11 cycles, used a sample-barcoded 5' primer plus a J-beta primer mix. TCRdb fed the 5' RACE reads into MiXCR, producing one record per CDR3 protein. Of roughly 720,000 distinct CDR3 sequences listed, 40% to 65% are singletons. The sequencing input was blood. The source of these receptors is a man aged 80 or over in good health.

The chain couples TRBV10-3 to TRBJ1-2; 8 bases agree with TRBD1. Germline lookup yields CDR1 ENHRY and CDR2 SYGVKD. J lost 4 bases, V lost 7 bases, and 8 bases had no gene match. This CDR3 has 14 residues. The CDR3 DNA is TGTGCCATCAAATATAGAGGACAGGGCTATGGCTACACCTTC. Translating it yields CAIKYRGQGYGYTF.

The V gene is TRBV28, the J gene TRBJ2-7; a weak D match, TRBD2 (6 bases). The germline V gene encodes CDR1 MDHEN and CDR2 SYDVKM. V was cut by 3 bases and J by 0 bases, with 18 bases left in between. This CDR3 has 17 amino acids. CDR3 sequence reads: CASSLEGIDTSSYEQYF. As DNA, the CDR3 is TGTGCCAGCAGTTTGGAGGGCATCGACACCAGCTCCTACGAGCAGTACTTC. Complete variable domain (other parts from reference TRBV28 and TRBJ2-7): DVKVTQSSRYLVKRTGEKVFLECVQDMDHENMFWYRQDPGLGLRLIYFSYDVKMKEKGDIPEGYSVSREKKERFSLILESASTNQTSMYLCASSLEGIDTSSYEQYFGPGTRLTVT.

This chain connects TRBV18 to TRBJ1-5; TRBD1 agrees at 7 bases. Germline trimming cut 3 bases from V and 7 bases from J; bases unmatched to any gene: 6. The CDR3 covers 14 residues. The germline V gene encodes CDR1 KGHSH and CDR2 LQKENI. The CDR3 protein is CASSPRDSTQPQHF. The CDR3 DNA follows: TGTGCCAGCTCACCCCGGGACAGTACACAGCCCCAGCATTTT. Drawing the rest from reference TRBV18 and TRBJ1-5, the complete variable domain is NAGVMQNPRHLVRRRGQEARLRCSPMKGHSHVYWYRQLPEEGLKFMVYLQKENIIDESGMPKERFSAEFPKEGPSILRIQQVVRGDSAAYFCASSPRDSTQPQHFGDGTRLSIL.

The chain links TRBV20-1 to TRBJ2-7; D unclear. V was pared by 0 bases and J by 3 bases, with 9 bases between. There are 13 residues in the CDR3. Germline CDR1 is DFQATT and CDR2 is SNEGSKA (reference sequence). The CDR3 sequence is CSARDTPYYEQYF. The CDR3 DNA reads TGCAGTGCTAGAGATACTCCTTACTACGAGCAGTACTTC.

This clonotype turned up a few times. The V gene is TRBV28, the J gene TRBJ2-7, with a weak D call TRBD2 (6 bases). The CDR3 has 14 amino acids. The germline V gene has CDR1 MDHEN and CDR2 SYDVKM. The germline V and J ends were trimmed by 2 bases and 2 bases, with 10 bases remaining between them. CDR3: CASSLSGPPYEQYF. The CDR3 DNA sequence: TGTGCCAGCAGTTTAAGCGGGCCGCCCTACGAGCAGTACTTC. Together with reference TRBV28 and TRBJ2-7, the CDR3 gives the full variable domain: DVKVTQSSRYLVKRTGEKVFLECVQDMDHENMFWYRQDPGLGLRLIYFSYDVKMKEKGDIPEGYSVSREKKERFSLILESASTNQTSMYLCASSLSGPPYEQYFGPGTRLTVT.

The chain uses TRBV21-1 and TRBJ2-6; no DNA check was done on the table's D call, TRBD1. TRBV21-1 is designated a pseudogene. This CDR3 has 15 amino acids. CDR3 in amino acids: CASRDSSSGANVLTF. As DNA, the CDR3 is TGTGCCAGCAGGGACAGCTCCTCTGGGGCCAACGTCCTGACTTTC.

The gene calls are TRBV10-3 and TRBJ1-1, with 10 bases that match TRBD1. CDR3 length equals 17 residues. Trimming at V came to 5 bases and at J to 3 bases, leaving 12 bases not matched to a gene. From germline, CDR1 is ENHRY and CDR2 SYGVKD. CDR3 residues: CAISFGATGTGDTEAFF. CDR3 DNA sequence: TGTGCCATCAGTTTTGGGGCTACCGGGACAGGGGACACTGAAGCTTTCTTT.

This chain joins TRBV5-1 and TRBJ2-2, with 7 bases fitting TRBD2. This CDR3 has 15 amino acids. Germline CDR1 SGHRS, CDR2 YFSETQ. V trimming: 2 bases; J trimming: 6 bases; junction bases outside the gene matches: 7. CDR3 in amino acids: CASSFGLGFPGELFF. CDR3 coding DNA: TGCGCCAGCAGCTTTGGACTAGGCTTCCCCGGGGAGCTGTTTTTT.

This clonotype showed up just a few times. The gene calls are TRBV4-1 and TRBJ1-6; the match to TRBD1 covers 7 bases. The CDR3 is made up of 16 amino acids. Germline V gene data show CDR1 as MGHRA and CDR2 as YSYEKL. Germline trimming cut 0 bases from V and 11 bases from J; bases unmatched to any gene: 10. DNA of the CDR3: TGCGCCAGCAGCCAAGATCAGTGGCAGGGGGGGGCACCCCTCCACTTT. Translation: CASSQDQWQGGAPLHF.

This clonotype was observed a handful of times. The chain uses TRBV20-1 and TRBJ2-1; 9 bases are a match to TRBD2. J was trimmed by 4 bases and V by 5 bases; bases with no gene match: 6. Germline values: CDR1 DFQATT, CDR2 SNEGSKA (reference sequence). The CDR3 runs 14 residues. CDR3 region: CSAASGIVYNEQFF. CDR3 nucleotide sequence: TGCAGTGCTGCTAGCGGGATCGTTTACAATGAGCAGTTCTTC.

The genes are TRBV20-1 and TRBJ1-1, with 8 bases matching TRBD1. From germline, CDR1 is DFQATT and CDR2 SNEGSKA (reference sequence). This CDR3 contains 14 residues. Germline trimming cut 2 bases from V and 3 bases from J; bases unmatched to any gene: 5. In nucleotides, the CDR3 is TGCAGTGCTAGACCAGGGGGCGTCCACACTGAAGCTTTCTTT. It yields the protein CSARPGGVHTEAFF.

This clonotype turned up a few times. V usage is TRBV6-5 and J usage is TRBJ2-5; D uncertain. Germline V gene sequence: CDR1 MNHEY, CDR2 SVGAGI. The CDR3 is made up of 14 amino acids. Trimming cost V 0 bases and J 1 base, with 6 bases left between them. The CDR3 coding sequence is TGTGCCAGCAGTTACTCATCACTCCAAGAGACCCAGTACTTC. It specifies CASSYSSLQETQYF.

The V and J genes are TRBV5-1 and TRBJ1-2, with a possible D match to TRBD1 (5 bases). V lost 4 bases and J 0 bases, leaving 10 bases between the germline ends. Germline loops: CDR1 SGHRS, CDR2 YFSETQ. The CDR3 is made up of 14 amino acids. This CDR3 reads CASSAGRTNYGYTF. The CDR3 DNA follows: TGCGCCAGCAGCGCGGGACGGACTAACTATGGCTACACCTTC.

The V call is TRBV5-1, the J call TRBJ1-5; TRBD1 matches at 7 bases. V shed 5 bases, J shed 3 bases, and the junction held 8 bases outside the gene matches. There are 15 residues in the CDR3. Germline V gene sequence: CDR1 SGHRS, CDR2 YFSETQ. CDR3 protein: CASSVGTDPNQPQHF. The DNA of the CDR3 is TGCGCCAGCAGTGTAGGGACAGACCCCAATCAGCCCCAGCATTTT. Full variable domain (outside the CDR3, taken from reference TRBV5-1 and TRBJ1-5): KAGVTQTPRYLIKTRGQQVTLSCSPISGHRSVSWYQQTPGQGLQFLFEYFSETQRNKGNFPGRFSGRQFSNSRSEMNVSTLELGDSALYLCASSVGTDPNQPQHFGDGTRLSIL.

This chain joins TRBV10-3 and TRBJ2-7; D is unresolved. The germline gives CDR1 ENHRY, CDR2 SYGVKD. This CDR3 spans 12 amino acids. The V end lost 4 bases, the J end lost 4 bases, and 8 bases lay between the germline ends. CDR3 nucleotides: TGTGCCATCAGTGTTCTGGGATACGAGCAGTACTTC. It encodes CAISVLGYEQYF.

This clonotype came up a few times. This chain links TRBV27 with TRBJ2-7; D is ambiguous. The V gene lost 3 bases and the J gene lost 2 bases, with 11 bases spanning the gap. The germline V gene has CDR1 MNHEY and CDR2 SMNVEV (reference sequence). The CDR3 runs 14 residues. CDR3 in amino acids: CASSFRQAPYEQYF. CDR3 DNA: TGTGCCAGCAGTTTCAGGCAGGCCCCCTACGAGCAGTACTTC.